Presented here are 5 T cell receptor beta chains from one specimen sequenced in a study of cytomegalovirus exposure and HLA in healthy donors. PCR used 60 Vbeta primers and 13 Jbeta primers. Clones were read by immunoSEQ multiplex PCR, and TCRdb kept only the in-frame ones, dropping some. The repertoire includes over 150,000 clones, about three quarters of them detected once, and 3.7% sits in the top ten. The specimen sequenced was PBMCs. These receptors originate from a woman aged 55 to 70 in good health and CMV-seropositive.

This clone was picked up a small number of times. The gene calls are TRBV7-9 and TRBJ1-4; TRBD1 is a possible D gene (5 bases). V gave up 4 bases and J gave up 3 bases, with 12 bases separating them. CDR1 is SEHNR and CDR2 is FQNEAQ in the germline V gene (reference sequence). The CDR3 has 15 amino acids. The CDR3 region has the DNA TGTGCCAGCAGCTCAAGGGGTGATCCTAATGAAAAACTGTTTTTT. Encoded protein: CASSSRGDPNEKLFF.

The chain recombines TRBV7-6 with TRBJ2-7; D is possibly TRBD1 (7 bases). The germline CDR1 and CDR2 sequences are SGHVS and FNYEAQ. Trimming stripped 1 base from V and 4 bases from J, with 11 bases between. The CDR3 sequence is 14 residues long. This CDR3 reads CASSLGAGGYEQYF. The DNA for the CDR3 is TGTGCCAGCAGCTTAGGCGCAGGGGGGTACGAGCAGTACTTC.

This clone was observed a single time. This chain links TRBV7-2 with TRBJ2-7, with TRBD2 identical over 11 bases. CDR3 length: 14 amino acids. V dropped 3 bases and J dropped 6; count of bases not matched to a gene: 4. CDR1 and CDR2 from the germline V gene are SGHTA and FQGNSA. The DNA for the CDR3 is TGTGCCAGCAGCTTCACTAGCGGGAGTGGCGAGCAGTACTTC. This encodes CASSFTSGSGEQYF.

This rearrangement joins TRBV7-2 to TRBJ1-4; D is undetermined. V was cut by 4 bases and J by 5 bases, with 11 bases left in between. Germline V gene sequence: CDR1 SGHTA, CDR2 FQGNSA. CDR3 length equals 14 residues. CDR3: CASSYNGGNEKLFF. The CDR3 nucleotides are TGTGCCAGCAGCTATAATGGAGGGAATGAAAAACTGTTTTTT.

V is TRBV7-2 and J is TRBJ1-1, with 8 bases identical to TRBD1. Unmatched junction bases numbered 5, after V lost 5 bases and J lost 0 bases. The CDR3 has 15 amino acids. Germline-derived CDR1 and CDR2 are SGHTA and FQGNSA. CDR3 loop: CASSLSGQVNTEAFF. As DNA, the CDR3 is TGTGCCAGCAGCCTCTCGGGACAGGTGAACACTGAAGCTTTCTTT.